This is a list of T cell receptor beta chains from one sample in a study of blood T cell repertoires in COVID-19. Assay: immunoSEQ multiplex PCR; the TCRdb copy retains only in-frame clones and omits some. This sample has approximately 110,000 clones, with approximately 80% found just once. The sequenced sample consisted of peripheral blood. The receptors derive from a woman between 50 and 59 years old with acute or convalescent COVID-19. The CDR3 runs from the conserved cysteine through the conserved F or W. Fields, in order: V gene, clone size, D gene, J gene, CDR3 DNA, CDR3 protein. D genes are given only for firm matches. Expanded clones get a size class; other rows say once, few or many, or leave the size out.

>TRBV9|NA|TRBD2|TRBJ2-3
TGTGCCAGCAGCGTCGGGACCTGGCGGGGGGGCCCTGATACGCAGTATTTT
CASSVGTWRGGPDTQYF
>TRBV6-5|NA|NA|TRBJ1-2
TGTGCCAGCAAGCCGGGGGGGGCTAACTATGGCTACACCTTC
CASKPGGANYGYTF
>TRBV24-1|NA|NA|TRBJ2-2
TGTGCCACCGCAGACAGACCCACCGGGGAGCTGTTTTTT
CATADRPTGELFF
>TRBV19|NA|NA|TRBJ1-2
TGTGCCAGTAGTATTCGTCGCGACAGCTCCTACTATGGCTACACCTTC
CASSIRRDSSYYGYTF
>TRBV11-2|NA|TRBD1|TRBJ1-1
TGTGCCAGCAGCCGGGGACAGACGAACACTGAAGCTTTCTTT
CASSRGQTNTEAFF
>TRBV5-6|NA|TRBD2|TRBJ2-1
TGTGCCAGCAGCTTGGAGCGCCTAGCGGGGTACAATGAGCAGTTCTTC
CASSLERLAGYNEQFF
>TRBV5-1|NA|NA|TRBJ2-1
TGCGCCAGCAGCTCTTCAGGGGTCAATGAGCAGTTCTTC
CASSSSGVNEQFF
>TRBV5-6|NA|TRBD1|TRBJ2-7
TGTGCCAGCAGCTTAACAGGGGCCCCGAACGAGCAGTACTTC
CASSLTGAPNEQYF
>TRBV13|NA|TRBD1|TRBJ2-6
TGTGCCAGCAGCTCATCCAGAGACAGGGGGCTTGGGGCCAACGTCCTGACTTTC
CASSSSRDRGLGANVLTF
>TRBV14|NA|NA|TRBJ2-2
TGTGCCAGCAGCCAAGAAGGGGGCCGGCGGGGCGGGGAGCTGTTTTTT
CASSQEGGRRGGELFF
>TRBV2|NA|NA|TRBJ1-1
TGTGCCAGCAGTGGGGTGGGGGCGAACACTGAAGCTTTCTTT
CASSGVGANTEAFF
>TRBV5-1|NA|NA|TRBJ2-1
TGCGCCAGCAGCTTCGGGGACTACAATGAGCAGTTCTTC
CASSFGDYNEQFF
>TRBV9|NA|TRBD2|TRBJ2-1
TGTGCCAGCAGCGTTAGCGGGGGAGGGAATGAGCAGTTCTTC
CASSVSGGGNEQFF
>TRBV20-1|NA|NA|TRBJ2-7
TGCAGTGCTAGTTTGGGGTTAGCGGTAAACTTCCCCTACGAGCAGTACTTC
CSASLGLAVNFPYEQYF
>TRBV30|NA|TRBD1|TRBJ1-5
TGTGCCTGGAGCGATTTTATGGGGACAGGGCCCTATAGCAATCAGCCCCAGCATTTT
CAWSDFMGTGPYSNQPQHF
>TRBV18|NA|NA|TRBJ2-7
TGTGCCAGCTCACCACCCTCCAGGAGCGGCGAGCAGTACTTC
CASSPPSRSGEQYF
>TRBV6-5|once|TRBD1|TRBJ1-1
TGTGCCGTAACCCGGGACAGTCAGAACACTGAAGCTTTCTTT
CAVTRDSQNTEAFF
>TRBV5-1|many|TRBD1|TRBJ1-6
TGCGCCAGCAGCGTATCGGGACAGGATAATTCACCCCTCCACTTT
CASSVSGQDNSPLHF
>TRBV9|NA|NA|TRBJ1-1
TGTGCCAGCAGCCCCCTGACAGGTTCGGCTGAAGCTTTCTTT
CASSPLTGSAEAFF
>TRBV27|NA|NA|TRBJ1-2
TGTGCCAGCAGTGCAGGGTACATCGGGCATGGCTACACCTTC
CASSAGYIGHGYTF
>TRBV7-9|NA|TRBD1|TRBJ1-4
TGTGCCAGCAGTTTGGGGCCGGGACAGACTGCAACTAATGAAAAACTGTTTTTT
CASSLGPGQTATNEKLFF
>TRBV7-2|once|TRBD2|TRBJ2-1
TGTGCCAGCAGCTTGCGGGGGTTATCCTACAATGAGCAGTTCTTC
CASSLRGLSYNEQFF
>TRBV4-2|NA|NA|TRBJ2-7
TGTGCCAGCAGCCAAGATCAACAGTTTACCGGCTCCTACGAGCAGTACTTC
CASSQDQQFTGSYEQYF
>TRBV28|NA|NA|TRBJ1-1
TGTGCCAGCAGTTTTTCGTCTGAAGCTTTCTTT
CASSFSSEAFF
>TRBV6-6|once|NA|TRBJ1-2
TGTGCCAGCAGTTTAGAAACTAACTATGGCTACACCTTC
CASSLETNYGYTF
>TRBV14|NA|NA|TRBJ2-2
TGTGCCAGCAGCCCCCGTCGGAGGGGGGGAGCGACCGGGGAGCTGTTTTTT
CASSPRRRGGATGELFF
>TRBV6-5|NA|NA|TRBJ1-1
TGTGCCAGCACCCCGAGGGTAGACACTGAAGCTTTCTTT
CASTPRVDTEAFF
>TRBV19|many|TRBD1|TRBJ1-5
TGTGCCAGCGAAGACAGGGGGCCGAGGTATCAGCCCCAGCATTTT
CASEDRGPRYQPQHF
>TRBV3-1/TRBV3-2|NA|NA|TRBJ2-7
TGTGCCAGCAGCCTCCAGTCCTACGAGCAGTACTTC
CASSLQSYEQYF
>TRBV18|once|NA|TRBJ2-3
TGTGCCAGCTCCCCTCCCGAGGGCGATACGCAGTATTTT
CASSPPEGDTQYF
>TRBV2|NA|NA|TRBJ1-3
TGTGCCAGCAGTGACCTGCCGCAGACAATCTCTGGAAACACCATATATTTT
CASSDLPQTISGNTIYF
>TRBV30|NA|NA|TRBJ1-4
TGTGCCTCTCAGCGGGGCTACGGGGCGACGAAAAGACTGTTTTTT
CASQRGYGATKRLFF
>TRBV5-5|NA|NA|TRBJ2-1
TGTGCCAGCAGCTCCCAGGGGACGGGCGATGAGCAGTTCTTC
CASSSQGTGDEQFF
>TRBV9|NA|TRBD2|TRBJ2-7
TGTGCCAGCACCCCCCGAAGGCTAGCGGGGGGGATACCCAACGAGCAGTACTTC
CASTPRRLAGGIPNEQYF
>TRBV9|NA|NA|TRBJ1-1
TGTGCCAGCAGCCCAGGCGTAACCGGGAACACTGAAGCTTTCTTT
CASSPGVTGNTEAFF
>TRBV6-1|NA|TRBD1|TRBJ2-3
TGTGCCAGCAGTGAAGTCGGACAGGGCACAGATACGCAGTATTTT
CASSEVGQGTDTQYF
>TRBV5-1|NA|TRBD1|TRBJ1-1
TGCGCCAGCAGCATCGACAGGGCAGATCTGAACACTGAAGCTTTCTTT
CASSIDRADLNTEAFF
>TRBV10-3|NA|NA|TRBJ1-3
TGTGCCATCAGTGAACAGGGTACAGGAAACACCATATATTTT
CAISEQGTGNTIYF
>TRBV7-8|NA|NA|TRBJ1-3
TGTGCCAGCAGCTTACTGATGTCGATACCTAATTCTGGAAACACCATATATTTT
CASSLLMSIPNSGNTIYF
>TRBV19|NA|TRBD2|TRBJ2-7
TGTGCCAGTAGTATAGCGATGGGAGGGTACGAGCAGTACTTC
CASSIAMGGYEQYF
>TRBV9|NA|TRBD1|TRBJ1-6
TGTGCCAGCAGCGTCACAGGGGAGTGGGATTCACCCCTCCACTTT
CASSVTGEWDSPLHF
>TRBV11-2|NA|NA|TRBJ2-5
TGTGCCAGCAGCTTAGTCTCCCTAGGAAAGACCCAGTACTTC
CASSLVSLGKTQYF
>TRBV23-1|NA|NA|TRBJ1-5
TGCGCCAGCAGTCAGGAGGAATGCGGCCAGCCCCAGCATTTT
CASSQEECGQPQHF
>TRBV5-1|NA|TRBD1|TRBJ2-7
TGCGCCAGCAGCCACCAGGGGGCGAGCTACGAGCAGTACTTC
CASSHQGASYEQYF
>TRBV27|NA|NA|TRBJ1-1
TGTGCCAGCAGTTTTTTGAACAAGAACACTGAAGCTTTCTTT
CASSFLNKNTEAFF
>TRBV30|NA|NA|TRBJ2-7
TGTGCCTGGAGTCATCCGGTCTCCGGGCAGTACTTC
CAWSHPVSGQYF